Listed here are 30 T cell receptor beta chains from one sample, sequenced in a study of T cell repertoires in ileal Crohn's disease. The protocol was immunoSEQ multiplex PCR, while the TCRdb copy is restricted to in-frame clones and leaves out a portion. The table includes around 15,000 clones, 87% detected once. The specimen was ileal tissue. The receptors shown here come from an adult with Crohn's disease.

The V gene is TRBV5-1, the J gene TRBJ1-2; possibly TRBD1 for D (6 bases). This CDR3 comprises 12 residues. V gave up 3 bases and J gave up 4 bases, with 7 bases separating them. Germline loops: CDR1 SGHRS, CDR2 YFSETQ. The CDR3 loop is CASSSDSYGYTF. CDR3 nucleotide sequence: TGCGCCAGCAGCTCGGACAGCTATGGCTACACCTTC.

V and J are TRBV29-1 and TRBJ1-2, with TRBD1 as a possible D gene (6 bases). Germline V lookup: CDR1 SQVTM, CDR2 ANQGSEA. V dropped 5 bases and J dropped 2 bases, with 9 bases sitting between them. The CDR3 sequence is 12 residues long. The CDR3 sequence is CSVYGQNYGYTF. Written as DNA, the CDR3 is TGCAGCGTTTACGGACAGAACTATGGCTACACCTTC.

This clone appeared a few times. CDR3: CASSNRPHTDTQYF. The CDR3 DNA is TGTGCCAGCAGCAACAGACCTCACACAGATACGCAGTATTTT. The rearrangement joins TRBV9 to TRBJ2-3, with no clear D. The CDR3 totals 14 residues. Germline V gives CDR1 SGDLS, CDR2 YYNGEE. The V gene lost 4 bases and the J gene lost 2 bases, with 11 bases spanning the gap.

This clone has only one observation. Other nucleotide sequences in the sample specify the same CDR3. The J gene is TRBJ2-7, the V gene TRBV7-9; 8 nucleotides align to TRBD1. In germline, CDR1 is SEHNR, CDR2 FQNEAQ (reference sequence). Trimming removed 1 base from V and 3 bases from J; junction bases left unmatched: 2. The CDR3 totals 14 residues. The CDR3 DNA sequence: TGTGCCAGCAGCTTAGGGACAGGGCTCTACGAGCAGTACTTC. It codes for CASSLGTGLYEQYF.

DNA of the CDR3: TGCGCCAGCAGTCAGGACAGGGACTCCTACGAGCAGTACTTC. Amino acids: CASSQDRDSYEQYF. The V call is TRBV10-1, the J call TRBJ2-7; 8 bases agree with TRBD1. The trim removed 5 bases at V and 0 bases at J, leaving 3 bases unmatched. There are 14 residues in the CDR3. Germline V gene sequence: CDR1 WNHNN, CDR2 SYGVQD (reference sequence).

The chain combines TRBV7-6 with TRBJ2-5; D perhaps matches TRBD1 (6 bases). CDR3 length: 13 residues. Trimming pared 3 bases from V and 4 bases from J, leaving 9 bases between. Per germline, CDR1 SGHVS and CDR2 FNYEAQ. The CDR3 spells CASSLGRGETQYF. DNA of the CDR3: TGTGCCAGCAGCTTGGGCAGGGGAGAGACCCAGTACTTC. Variable domain in full (rest from reference TRBV7-6 and TRBJ2-5): GAGVSQSPRYKVTKRGQDVALRCDPISGHVSLYWYRQALGQGPEFLTYFNYEAQQDKSGLPNDRFSAERPEGSISTLTIQRTEQRDSAMYRCASSLGRGETQYFGPGTRLLVL.

The gene calls are TRBV6-5 and TRBJ2-2; tentative D call: TRBD1 (5 bases). The CDR3 is 14 amino acids. Germline assignment: CDR1 MNHEY and CDR2 SVGAGI. V lost 6 bases, J lost 1 base, and 9 bases lay in between. The CDR3 is CASRQGVNTGELFF. The CDR3 region has the DNA TGTGCCAGCAGGCAAGGGGTGAACACCGGGGAGCTGTTTTTT.

Only a few counts were recorded for this clone. The J gene is TRBJ2-7, the V gene TRBV7-2, with D possibly TRBD2 on 7 matching bases. The germline gives CDR1 SGHTA, CDR2 FQGNSA. CDR3 size: 14 residues. The V and J ends lost 3 bases and 5 bases respectively, with 14 bases between them. The CDR3 here is CASSLYTGRDEQYF. CDR3 coding DNA: TGTGCCAGCAGCTTGTATACAGGGAGGGACGAGCAGTACTTC.

CDR3 residues: CASTKEASEETQYF. The CDR3 nucleotides read TGTGCCAGCACCAAGGAGGCTAGCGAAGAGACCCAGTACTTC. V gene TRBV9 combines with J gene TRBJ2-5; TRBD2 is a possible D gene (6 bases). This CDR3 is 14 amino acids long. Germline lookup yields CDR1 SGDLS and CDR2 YYNGEE. V was pared by 6 bases and J by 3 bases, with 15 bases between.

This chain joins TRBV2 and TRBJ1-2; 7 nucleotides align to TRBD1. CDR1 is SNHLY and CDR2 is FYNNEI in the germline V gene. Trimming took 6 bases from V and 2 from J; bases not matched to a gene: 3. This CDR3 contains 13 residues. The CDR3 loop is CASRGDRNYGYTF. In DNA form, the CDR3 reads TGTGCCAGCAGGGGGGACAGAAACTATGGCTACACCTTC.

V usage is TRBV29-1 and J usage is TRBJ2-1; TRBD2 aligns across 8 bases. This CDR3 is 13 amino acids long. Germline CDR1 is SQVTM and CDR2 is ANQGSEA. Trimming removed 2 bases from V and 7 bases from J; junction bases left unmatched: 4. In DNA, the CDR3 is TGCAGCGTTGAAAGTAGCGGGATAAATGAGCAGTTCTTC. The encoded protein is CSVESSGINEQFF.

The chain employs TRBV30 and TRBJ1-2; the D is unclear. The germline V gene encodes CDR1 GTSNPN and CDR2 SVGIG (reference sequence). V was clipped by 3 bases and J by 6 bases, with 11 bases between them. The CDR3 runs 12 residues. This CDR3 is CAWSGVLHGYTF. As DNA, the CDR3 is TGTGCCTGGAGCGGGGTGCTTCATGGCTACACCTTC. Full variable domain (missing parts from reference TRBV30 and TRBJ1-2): SQTIHQWPATLVQPVGSPLSLECTVEGTSNPNLYWYRQAAGRGLQLLFYSVGIGQISSEVPQNLSASRPQDRQFILSSKKLLLSDSGFYLCAWSGVLHGYTFGSGTRLTVV.

This clone was counted once. The chain is built from TRBV6-1 and TRBJ2-7, with a possible D match to TRBD2 (6 bases). The germline CDR1 and CDR2 sequences are MNHNS and SASEGT. Trimming shortened V by 8 bases and J by 4 bases, and 15 bases separated the two germline ends. The CDR3 extends over 13 amino acids. CDR3 coding DNA: TGTGCCAGCGCGAATCGGGGGAGTTACGAGCAGTACTTC. This codes for CASANRGSYEQYF.

This sequence joins TRBV4-1 and TRBJ2-3; D uncertain. The V and J ends lost 2 bases and 11 bases respectively, with 14 bases between them. This CDR3 is 13 amino acids long. The germline CDR1 and CDR2 sequences are MGHRA and YSYEKL. The CDR3: CASSQTVTSGQYF. CDR3 bases: TGCGCCAGCAGCCAAACTGTCACCTCGGGGCAGTATTTT.

The chain uses TRBV28 and TRBJ2-7; D not resolved. V lost 8 bases and J 1 base, leaving 9 bases between the germline ends. The CDR3 consists of 12 residues. Germline V CDR1 and CDR2: MDHEN, SYDVKM. In nucleotides, the CDR3 is TGTGCCAGCCTGTCCCAGTCCTACGAGCAGTACTTC. Protein sequence: CASLSQSYEQYF.

The rearrangement links TRBV5-1 to TRBJ2-1; 13 bases fit TRBD2. From germline, CDR1 is SGHRS and CDR2 YFSETQ. CDR3 length: 15 amino acids. Trimming took 7 bases from V and 9 from J; bases not matched to a gene: 10. CDR3 protein: CASFIGTSGNGEQFF. DNA for the CDR3: TGCGCCAGCTTCATCGGGACTAGCGGGAACGGTGAGCAGTTCTTC. The full variable domain, its missing parts supplied by reference TRBV5-1 and TRBJ2-1, is KAGVTQTPRYLIKTRGQQVTLSCSPISGHRSVSWYQQTPGQGLQFLFEYFSETQRNKGNFPGRFSGRQFSNSRSEMNVSTLELGDSALYLCASFIGTSGNGEQFFGPGTRLTVL.

This rearrangement joins TRBV4-2 to TRBJ2-7; the match to TRBD2 covers 7 bases. The germline gives CDR1 LGHNA, CDR2 YNFKEQ. The CDR3 length is 17 residues. The V gene end was trimmed by 1 base and the J gene end by 0 bases; junction bases not matched to a gene: 9. DNA for the CDR3: TGTGCCAGCAGCCAAGGGGTCCTAGCGGCGAACTCCTACGAGCAGTACTTC. Encoded protein: CASSQGVLAANSYEQYF.

The V gene is TRBV27, the J gene TRBJ1-1, with 7 positions matching TRBD1. Germline V gene data show CDR1 as MNHEY and CDR2 as SMNVEV (reference sequence). The CDR3 contains 16 residues. The V gene end was trimmed by 5 bases and the J gene end by 5 bases; junction bases not matched to a gene: 14. The CDR3 DNA reads as TGTGCCAGCAGTACGGACAGATTTGCAGGGGGGACTGAAGCTTTCTTT. Its translation: CASSTDRFAGGTEAFF.

The genes are TRBV5-5 and TRBJ1-1, with a tentative D call TRBD1 (6 bases). Between the trimmed V and J ends, which lost 5 bases and 2 bases, there was a span of 10 bases. CDR1 and CDR2 from the germline V gene are SGHKS and YYEKEE (reference sequence). This CDR3 has 13 amino acids. CDR3 in DNA: TGTGCCAGCAGTGCACAGGGCAACACTGAAGCTTTCTTT. It specifies CASSAQGNTEAFF.

The genes are TRBV19 and TRBJ2-7; 7 bases match TRBD2. Germline V gene data show CDR1 as LNHDA and CDR2 as SQIVND (reference sequence). J gave up 3 bases and V 3 bases, and 8 bases lay outside the gene matches. The CDR3 extends over 15 amino acids. The CDR3 coding sequence is TGTGCCAGTAGTATTTTCGGGGAGGGCCTCTACGAGCAGTACTTC. Its translation: CASSIFGEGLYEQYF.

The genes are TRBV6-1 and TRBJ2-2; tentative D call: TRBD2 (6 bases). Germline V gene data show CDR1 as MNHNS and CDR2 as SASEGT. There are 14 residues in the CDR3. V gave up 10 bases and J gave up 1 base, with 13 bases separating them. The CDR3 nucleotides are TGTGCCATTCTAGGGACTCGGAACACCGGGGAGCTGTTTTTT. Translating gives CAILGTRNTGELFF.

The J gene is TRBJ2-5, the V gene TRBV25-1; TRBD2 matches 8 bases. From germline, CDR1 is MGHDK and CDR2 SYGVNS. The CDR3 length is 13 residues. The V and J ends lost 11 bases and 1 base, in that order; junction bases with no gene match: 6. CDR3 nucleotide sequence: TGTGCCTCAGGAACTAGCGGCCAAGAGACCCAGTACTTC. Its protein product is CASGTSGQETQYF.

V usage is TRBV30 and J usage is TRBJ1-1; tentatively, D is TRBD1 (6 bases). The CDR3 consists of 10 residues. The V end lost 8 bases, the J end lost 4 bases, and 8 bases lay between the germline ends. The V gene's germline CDR1 is GTSNPN and CDR2 SVGIG (reference sequence). CDR3: CAGQSTEAFF. The CDR3 nucleotides read TGTGCCGGACAGAGCACTGAAGCTTTCTTT.

This rearrangement joins TRBV27 to TRBJ2-1, with 11 bases identical to TRBD2. The length of the CDR3 is 15 residues. Germline V gene sequence: CDR1 MNHEY, CDR2 SMNVEV (reference sequence). Unmatched junction bases numbered 3, after V lost 3 bases and J lost 5 bases. As DNA, the CDR3 is TGTGCCAGCAGTTTTCTGGGACTAGCGGACAATGAGCAGTTCTTC. It is translated as CASSFLGLADNEQFF.

V and J are TRBV7-2 and TRBJ2-5; D perhaps matches TRBD2 (5 bases). The V gene lost 0 bases and the J gene lost 2 bases, with 10 bases spanning the gap. CDR3 length: 15 residues. Per germline, CDR1 SGHTA and CDR2 FQGNSA. The chain's CDR3 is CASSLARGFQETQYF. The CDR3 DNA is TGTGCCAGCAGCTTAGCGCGAGGGTTTCAAGAGACCCAGTACTTC.

The J gene is TRBJ2-7, the V gene TRBV29-1; D remains ambiguous. V lost 0 bases and J 1 base, leaving 7 bases between the germline ends. CDR1 is SQVTM and CDR2 is ANQGSEA in the germline V gene. This CDR3 region has 13 residues. CDR3 in DNA: TGCAGCGTTGAAGATGGCCAGTCCTACGAGCAGTACTTC. It encodes CSVEDGQSYEQYF.

The rearrangement links TRBV5-1 to TRBJ2-2; 8 bases line up with TRBD2. Germline V gene lookup returns CDR1 SGHRS and CDR2 YFSETQ. With V trimmed by 4 bases and J by 3 bases, 5 bases remained unmatched. The CDR3 is 15 amino acids. The DNA for the CDR3 is TGCGCCAGCAGCGCTGCTAGCGGGTACACCGGGGAGCTGTTTTTT. This encodes CASSAASGYTGELFF.

The gene calls are TRBV6-5 and TRBJ2-7, with 8 bases identical to TRBD2. V was clipped by 5 bases and J by 3 bases; unmatched bases: 9. The CDR3 spans 15 residues. Germline-derived CDR1 and CDR2 are MNHEY and SVGAGI. The CDR3 DNA reads as TGTGCCAGCAGTCCCTATACTAGCGGAATCTACGAGCAGTACTTC. Protein: CASSPYTSGIYEQYF.

This clone was seen more than once but under ten times. CDR3 DNA sequence: TGTGCCATCAGAACCGGGACATCTGGCGGGGAGCTGTTTTTT. It yields the protein CAIRTGTSGGELFF. V usage is TRBV10-3 and J usage is TRBJ2-2, with D possibly TRBD1 on 6 matching bases. Germline CDR1 ENHRY, CDR2 SYGVKD. The length of the CDR3 is 14 residues. The V gene lost 6 bases and the J gene lost 7 bases, with 15 bases spanning the gap.

This rearrangement joins TRBV10-1 to TRBJ1-1, with a weak D call TRBD1 (6 bases). The length of the CDR3 is 16 residues. Trimming took off 5 bases at V and 7 bases at J, with 23 bases between the two ends. Germline CDR1 WNHNN, CDR2 SYGVQD (reference sequence). The CDR3: CASSLSTSGGGDEAFF. The CDR3 bases are TGCGCCAGCAGTCTTTCAACATCGGGGGGGGGCGATGAAGCTTTCTTT.